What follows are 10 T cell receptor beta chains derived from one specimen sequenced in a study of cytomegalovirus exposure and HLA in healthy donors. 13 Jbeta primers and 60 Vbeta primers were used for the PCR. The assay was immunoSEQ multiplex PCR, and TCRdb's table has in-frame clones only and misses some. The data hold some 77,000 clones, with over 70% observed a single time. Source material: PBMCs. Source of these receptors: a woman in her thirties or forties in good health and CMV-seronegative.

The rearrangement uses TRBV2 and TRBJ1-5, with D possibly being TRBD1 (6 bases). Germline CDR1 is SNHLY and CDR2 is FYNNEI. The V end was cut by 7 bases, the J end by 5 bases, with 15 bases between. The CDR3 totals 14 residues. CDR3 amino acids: CASTESRGDQPQHF. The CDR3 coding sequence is TGTGCCAGCACCGAGAGCAGGGGTGATCAGCCCCAGCATTTT.

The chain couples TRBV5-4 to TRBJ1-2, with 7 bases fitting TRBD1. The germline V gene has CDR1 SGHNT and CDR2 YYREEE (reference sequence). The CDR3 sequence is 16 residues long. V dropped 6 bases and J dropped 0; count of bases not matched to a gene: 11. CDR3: CASTLGGQRANYGYTF. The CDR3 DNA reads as TGTGCCAGCACCCTAGGGGGACAGAGAGCTAACTATGGCTACACCTTC.

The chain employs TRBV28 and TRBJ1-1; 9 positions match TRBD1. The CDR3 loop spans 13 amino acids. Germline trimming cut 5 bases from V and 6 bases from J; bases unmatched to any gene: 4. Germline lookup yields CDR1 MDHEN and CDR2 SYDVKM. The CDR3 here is CASSTGGAPEAFF. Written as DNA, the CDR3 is TGTGCCAGCAGTACAGGGGGCGCGCCTGAAGCTTTCTTT.

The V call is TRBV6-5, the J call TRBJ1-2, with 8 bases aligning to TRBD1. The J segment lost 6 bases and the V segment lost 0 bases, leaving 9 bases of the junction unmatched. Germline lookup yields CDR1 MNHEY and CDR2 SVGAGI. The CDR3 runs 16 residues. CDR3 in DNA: TGTGCCAGCAGTTACTCAAGGGACAGGCTGTCGCATGGCTACACCTTC. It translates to CASSYSRDRLSHGYTF.

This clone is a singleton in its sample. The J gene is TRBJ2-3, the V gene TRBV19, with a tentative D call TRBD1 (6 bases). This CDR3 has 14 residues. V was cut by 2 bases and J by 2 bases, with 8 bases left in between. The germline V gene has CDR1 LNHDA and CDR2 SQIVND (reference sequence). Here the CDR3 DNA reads TGTGCCAGTAGTATATCAGGGGACACAGATACGCAGTATTTT. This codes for CASSISGDTDTQYF.

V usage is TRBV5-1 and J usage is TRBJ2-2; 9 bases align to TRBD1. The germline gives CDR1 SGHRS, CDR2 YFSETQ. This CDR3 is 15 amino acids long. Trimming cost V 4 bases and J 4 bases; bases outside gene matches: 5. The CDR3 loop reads CASSEGQGGTGELFF. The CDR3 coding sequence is TGCGCCAGCAGCGAGGGACAGGGAGGCACCGGGGAGCTGTTTTTT.

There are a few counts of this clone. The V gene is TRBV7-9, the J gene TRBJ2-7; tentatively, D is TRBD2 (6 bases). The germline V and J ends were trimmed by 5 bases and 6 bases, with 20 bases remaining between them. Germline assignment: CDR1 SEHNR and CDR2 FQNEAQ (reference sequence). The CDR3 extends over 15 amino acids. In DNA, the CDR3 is TGTGCCAGCAGCCCCAATCTACGGGAGAATTCCGAGCAGTACTTC. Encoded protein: CASSPNLRENSEQYF.

The CDR3 spells CSVSGTVSSDTQYF. In nucleotides, the CDR3 is TGCAGCGTTTCTGGGACAGTGTCCTCAGATACGCAGTATTTT. The chain is built from TRBV29-1 and TRBJ2-3; 7 bases fit TRBD1. After removal of 5 bases from V and 4 bases from J, the junction contained 9 bases not matched to a gene. CDR1 is SQVTM and CDR2 is ANQGSEA in the germline V gene. The CDR3 is 14 amino acids.

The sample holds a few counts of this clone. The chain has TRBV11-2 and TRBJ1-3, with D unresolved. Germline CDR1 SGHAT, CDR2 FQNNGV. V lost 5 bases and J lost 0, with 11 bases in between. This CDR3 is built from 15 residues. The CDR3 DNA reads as TGTGCCAGCAGCGGAGGCTTCACCTCTGGAAACACCATATATTTT. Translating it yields CASSGGFTSGNTIYF.

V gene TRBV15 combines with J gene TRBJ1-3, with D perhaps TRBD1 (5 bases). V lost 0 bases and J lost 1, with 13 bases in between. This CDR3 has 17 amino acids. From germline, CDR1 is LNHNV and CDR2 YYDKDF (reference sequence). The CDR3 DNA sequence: TGTGCCACCAGCAGAGAGGAGGGGTTGTGGTCTGGAAACACCATATATTTT. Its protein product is CATSREEGLWSGNTIYF.